The 19 T cell receptor beta chains below come from one sample, sequenced in a study of T cells expressing NK-cell markers. After re-calling the 5' RACE reads, TCRdb lists one entry per CDR3 protein, DNA absent. The sample table sets out about 140,000 distinct CDR3 sequences. Sample: blood T cells: a sorted CD56 or NKG2C T cell subset, CD4+ or CD8+ T cells, or bulk PBMC T cells (not recorded which). The receptors originated from a man aged 18 to 35 in good health.

The chain carries TRBV4-3 and TRBJ2-3. Germline CDR1 and CDR2: LGHNA and YSLEER. This CDR3 has 15 residues. CDR3 loop: CASSQDHGDTDTQYF.

The genes are TRBV24-1 and TRBJ2-3; TCRdb's D call, TRBD2, is unchecked because there is no DNA. Germline CDR1 is KGHDR and CDR2 is SFDVKD. The CDR3 loop spans 18 amino acids. The CDR3: CATSGLPGTSGSTDTQYF.

V usage is TRBV12-3 or TRBV12-4 and J usage is TRBJ2-3; TCRdb reports TRBD1, a call that lacks DNA to check it against. The CDR3 consists of 15 residues. CDR3 sequence: CASSFSGLGTDTQYF.

The chain uses TRBV15 and TRBJ2-1; lacking DNA, the TRBD1 call made by TCRdb goes unchecked. This CDR3 has 17 residues. Germline values: CDR1 LNHNV, CDR2 YYDKDF (reference sequence). The CDR3 sequence is CATSRGLPGGAYNEQFF.

This chain uses TRBV10-3 with TRBJ2-1; lacking DNA, the TRBD1 call made by TCRdb goes unchecked. The CDR3 has 16 amino acids. Germline V CDR1 and CDR2: ENHRY, SYGVKD. CDR3: CAITSLTGDGGNEQFF.

The chain recombines TRBV12-3 or TRBV12-4 with TRBJ2-1. This CDR3 comprises 13 residues. The CDR3 sequence: CASSFNSYNEQFF.

This chain uses TRBV6-2 or TRBV6-3 with TRBJ2-7. Germline V gene data show CDR1 as MNHEY and CDR2 as SVGEGT. This CDR3 comprises 15 residues. CDR3 loop: CASSYAGSVAYEQYF.

The V gene is TRBV20-1, the J gene TRBJ2-7; checking the TCRdb D call of TRBD2 is not possible without DNA. The CDR3 consists of 14 residues. CDR1 and CDR2 (germline): DFQATT, SNEGSKA (reference sequence). Here the CDR3 reads CSASGGGTYYEQYF.

The rearrangement uses TRBV27 and TRBJ2-3. Germline CDR1 is MNHEY and CDR2 is SMNVEV (reference sequence). CDR3 length equals 14 residues. The CDR3 sequence: CASSLGSSPDTQYF.

The chain is built from TRBV20-1 and TRBJ2-1. Germline loops: CDR1 DFQATT, CDR2 SNEGSKA (reference sequence). This CDR3 region has 15 residues. The CDR3 region is CSARGGQGRHNEQFF.

The chain carries TRBV5-1 and TRBJ1-1. Germline CDR1 and CDR2: SGHRS and YFSETQ. The CDR3 has 12 residues. CDR3 protein: CASSSGQTEAFF.

The rearrangement joins TRBV14 to TRBJ2-1. Looked up from germline, CDR1 is SGHDN and CDR2 is FVKESK. The CDR3 contains 14 residues. The CDR3 loop reads CASSQVGYLNEQFF. Full variable domain (rest looked up from reference TRBV14 and TRBJ2-1): EAGVTQFPSHSVIEKGQTVTLRCDPISGHDNLYWYRRVMGKEIKFLLHFVKESKQDESGMPNNRFLAERTGGTYSTLKVQPAELEDSGVYFCASSQVGYLNEQFFGPGTRLTVL.

The rearrangement links TRBV12-3 or TRBV12-4 to TRBJ2-3; TCRdb gives TRBD2 as the D gene, but with no DNA this cannot be confirmed. The CDR3 covers 19 residues. This CDR3 is CASSSDGLAGGRGTDTQYF.

The J gene is TRBJ2-1, the V gene TRBV5-1; no DNA is available, so the TRBD1 call from TCRdb remains unchecked. CDR3 length: 13 residues. Germline CDR1 SGHRS, CDR2 YFSETQ. CDR3 amino acids: CASSLVWGNEQFF.

The CDR3 here is CASSFREVPDTEAFF. V gene TRBV12-3 or TRBV12-4 combines with J gene TRBJ1-1. The CDR3 extends over 15 amino acids.

This chain links TRBV25-1 with TRBJ2-7; the TRBD2 assignment by TCRdb is unverifiable without DNA. CDR1 and CDR2 from the germline V gene are MGHDK and SYGVNS. The CDR3 is made up of 15 amino acids. The CDR3 protein is CASSDGGVHSYEQYF.

This chain joins TRBV7-6 and TRBJ2-7. The CDR3 is 12 amino acids. CDR1 and CDR2 (germline): SGHVS, FNYEAQ. CDR3 loop: CASSLNVYEQYF. Drawing the rest from reference TRBV7-6 and TRBJ2-7, the complete variable domain is GAGVSQSPRYKVTKRGQDVALRCDPISGHVSLYWYRQALGQGPEFLTYFNYEAQQDKSGLPNDRFSAERPEGSISTLTIQRTEQRDSAMYRCASSLNVYEQYFGPGTRLTVT.

The V and J genes are TRBV4-3 and TRBJ1-5. The length of the CDR3 is 15 residues. The germline gives CDR1 LGHNA, CDR2 YSLEER. CDR3 residues: CASSQDSSGIQPQHF.

J is TRBJ2-4 and V is TRBV7-9; there is no DNA to check the TCRdb D call of TRBD1. This CDR3 spans 14 amino acids. Germline-derived CDR1 and CDR2 are SEHNR and FQNEAQ (reference sequence). The CDR3 protein is CASSDGTGVNIQYF. The full variable domain, in which reference TRBV7-9 and TRBJ2-4 provide the parts outside the CDR3, is DTGVSQNPRHKITKRGQNVTFRCDPISEHNRLYWYRQTLGQGPEFLTYFQNEAQLEKSRLLSDRFSAERPKGSFSTLEIQRTEQGDSAMYLCASSDGTGVNIQYFGAGTRLSVL.